Each of the 14 T cell receptor beta chains below was sequenced from the same sample in a study of control samples from healthy donors and cancer patients (dated by TCRdb to 2018 to 2020). Library method: the immunoSEQ multiplex PCR assay. In TCRdb, the immuneACCESS table is reduced to in-frame sequences with V and J assigned. These tables do not hold every clone; where another copy was compared, an unresolved V gene accounts for under half, and the others remain unexplained. This sample gives 150,000 to 200,000 clones in total; approximately 94% of them show up just once. More than 8% of the sample comes from the top ten. Sequences were obtained from blood. Source of these receptors: a woman aged 40 to 50 in good health.

The chain uses TRBV4-2 and TRBJ2-2, with 10 bases that match TRBD2. V trimming: 3 bases; J trimming: 7 bases; junction bases outside the gene matches: 11. This CDR3 is 17 amino acids long. The germline V gene has CDR1 LGHNA and CDR2 YNFKEQ. This CDR3 reads CASSQGLAGVLVGELFF. The CDR3 nucleotides are TGTGCCAGCAGCCAGGGCCTAGCGGGGGTACTGGTCGGGGAGCTGTTTTTT.

The sample holds one count of this clone. This sequence joins TRBV7-2 and TRBJ1-2; TRBD1 might be the D (6 bases). This CDR3 has 15 amino acids. V lost 1 base, J lost 8 bases, and 17 bases lay in between. From germline, CDR1 is SGHTA and CDR2 FQGNSA. The chain's CDR3 is CASSLVVKGGGGYTF. The CDR3 coding sequence is TGTGCCAGCAGCTTAGTCGTAAAGGGGGGCGGAGGCTACACCTTC.

V gene TRBV6-5 combines with J gene TRBJ2-1, with no clear D. Per germline, CDR1 MNHEY and CDR2 SVGAGI. Deletions cut 4 bases from V and 2 bases from J, with 6 bases between. CDR3 size: 13 residues. The CDR3 region has the DNA TGTGCCAGCAGTTTGCCCCCCTACAATGAGCAGTTCTTC. Encoded protein: CASSLPPYNEQFF.

This chain links TRBV7-3 with TRBJ2-3; 10 bases map to TRBD2. This CDR3 has 15 residues. The germline V gene encodes CDR1 SGHTA and CDR2 FQGTGA. V lost 5 bases to trimming and J lost 4 bases; unmatched junction nucleotides: 6. The CDR3 spells CASSPERGGADTQYF. DNA for the CDR3: TGTGCCAGCAGCCCAGAGCGGGGGGGCGCAGATACGCAGTATTTT.

The chain is built from TRBV10-3 and TRBJ1-3; D might be TRBD1 (5 bases). The CDR3 consists of 16 residues. CDR1 and CDR2 from the germline V gene are ENHRY and SYGVKD. With 4 bases removed from V and 7 bases from J, the gap between germline ends came to 20 bases. Written as DNA, the CDR3 is TGTGCCATCAGTGGGGGGGACCCCAAGGTTTTGAACACCATATATTTT. It translates to CAISGGDPKVLNTIYF.

As for this clone: A junction boundary mismatches the germline segment, possibly from a read error. The chain couples TRBV7-2 to TRBJ2-5; a weak D match, TRBD1 (6 bases). CDR3 length: 15 amino acids. CDR1 is SGHTA and CDR2 is FQGNSA in the germline V gene. The CDR3 is CASSLMGAAQGTQYF. The CDR3 DNA follows: TGTGCCAGCAGCTTAATGGGGGCTGCTCAAGGGACCCAGTACTTC.

J is TRBJ2-1 and V is TRBV27, with D unresolved. V was shortened by 6 bases and J by 5 bases, with 17 bases between the two germline ends. The CDR3 has 15 residues. In germline, CDR1 is MNHEY, CDR2 SMNVEV (reference sequence). The CDR3 is CASRGGNYYHNEQFF. The CDR3 bases are TGTGCCAGCAGGGGCGGAAATTACTACCACAATGAGCAGTTCTTC.

V is TRBV10-3 and J is TRBJ1-2; D gene ambiguous. Germline V gene sequence: CDR1 ENHRY, CDR2 SYGVKD. The CDR3 length is 12 residues. The V gene lost 4 bases and the J gene lost 6 bases, with 9 bases spanning the gap. CDR3 loop: CAISGGLDGYTF. The CDR3 coding sequence is TGTGCCATCAGTGGAGGACTCGATGGCTACACCTTC.

This rearrangement joins TRBV15 to TRBJ1-5; D gene uncertain. Trimming took 5 bases from V and 4 from J, leaving 15 bases between them. CDR1 LNHNV and CDR2 YYDKDF come from the germline V gene (reference sequence). This CDR3 has 15 residues. CDR3 residues: CATSPSVGPNQPQHF. The DNA of the CDR3 is TGTGCCACCAGCCCAAGCGTGGGTCCAAATCAGCCCCAGCATTTT.

The chain employs TRBV7-2 and TRBJ2-1, with TRBD1 identical over 9 bases. Germline V gene data show CDR1 as SGHTA and CDR2 as FQGNSA. The CDR3 covers 14 residues. Unmatched junction bases numbered 6, after V lost 4 bases and J lost 8 bases. In DNA, the CDR3 is TGTGCCAGCAGCTCCGGACAGGGGAGGCATGAGCAGTTCTTC. This encodes CASSSGQGRHEQFF.

The chain is built from TRBV7-9 and TRBJ2-1; TRBD2 agrees at 12 bases. CDR1 is SEHNR and CDR2 is FQNEAQ in the germline V gene (reference sequence). J lost 0 bases, V lost 1 base, and 7 bases had no gene match. This CDR3 is 19 amino acids long. CDR3 DNA: TGTGCCAGCAGCTTAGGACTAGCGGGGGCGACCAGCTCCTACAATGAGCAGTTCTTC. It yields the protein CASSLGLAGATSSYNEQFF.

Concerning this clone: A read error may produce the germline difference seen at one junction end. CDR3 nucleotide sequence: TGCGCCAGCAGCCAAGATTTGGGCGGATTCTCTGGAAACACCACATATTTT. Amino acid sequence: CASSQDLGGFSGNTTYF. The chain uses TRBV4-1 and TRBJ1-3; D not certain. The CDR3 runs 17 residues. Germline V gene data show CDR1 as MGHRA and CDR2 as YSYEKL.

The chain combines TRBV6-5 with TRBJ1-1; D is uncertain. CDR1 is MNHEY, CDR2 SVGAGI, per germline. The CDR3 extends over 15 amino acids. Trimming removed 7 bases from V and 1 base from J, with 16 bases in between. CDR3 nucleotide sequence: TGTGCCAGCACCGTCGCCGGCCCGGCGAACACTGAAGCTTTCTTT. Residues: CASTVAGPANTEAFF.

The V and J genes are TRBV15 and TRBJ2-2; D may be TRBD2 (6 bases). With 5 bases removed from V and 6 bases from J, the gap between germline ends came to 13 bases. Germline CDR1 LNHNV, CDR2 YYDKDF (reference sequence). This CDR3 contains 14 residues. Here the CDR3 DNA reads TGTGCCACCAGCGCACGACTAGTTCCCGGGGAGCTGTTTTTT. Its translation: CATSARLVPGELFF.